This TCR beta chain was sequenced during a study of human T cells and chemical hapten exposure. Study details: Patients additionally received therapeutic doses of diphenylcyclopropenone on the scalp once a week, and this continued throughout the approximately 25-week study. Study-level results: Controls formed significantly fewer large CDR3 similarity clusters than expanded TCRs did.

This clonotype was counted between two and nine times. Its antigen is unidentified. The time point: pre-sensitization, week 0. Described treatment: therapeutic diphenylcyclopropenone sensitization with weekly scalp DPC. Donation of samples came from alopecia patients who were 18 to 70 years old and suitable for DPC. From the RACE reads, TCRdb called clonotypes with MiXCR, one entry per CDR3 protein. This sample has some 400,000 distinct CDR3 sequences; more than 4.5% occur once, and the top ten carry around 2.6%. V dropped 0 bases and J dropped 5 bases, with 14 bases sitting between them. The CDR3 has 15 amino acids. Germline CDR1 and CDR2: DFQATT and SNEGSKA (reference sequence).

The TCR originated in a woman between 45 and 65 years old with alopecia areata. Some clones in this sample may be carry-over from other donors' samples. This chain uses TRBV20-1 with TRBJ1-5; TRBD1 might be the D (5 bases). The starting material was whole blood, obtained in connection with sensitization to the hapten diphenylcyclopropenone (DPC). CDR3: CSARDGRGGDQPQHF. The DNA of the CDR3 is TGCAGTGCTAGAGATGGGAGGGGAGGGGATCAGCCCCAGCATTTT.